This T cell receptor beta chain was identified in a study of T cell clusters in autoimmune cytopenias. TRB was amplified from roughly 270 ng of peripheral blood genomic DNA per sample. This clonotype ranks as large in terms of frequency. The CDR3 spans 14 residues. Germline CDR1 and CDR2: SQVTM and ANQGSEA. One tube held mixed TRB-A and TRB-B primer pools for touch-down PCR. TCRdb re-called the multiplex PCR reads; one entry per CDR3 protein, DNA not given. The sample data list about 4,800 distinct CDR3 sequences. This clonotype was sampled from a human donor with an autoimmune cytopenia or autoimmune hepatitis (not recorded which). Material: peripheral blood. This rearrangement joins TRBV29-1 to TRBJ2-3; as DNA is missing, the TRBD2 call by TCRdb cannot be tested. CDR3 loop: CSGGGTSATDTQYF.